This T cell receptor beta chain was sequenced for a study of identifying expanded T cells in peripheral blood. Findings of the study overall: Across healthy donors, higher total template counts meant significantly greater roughly two-week count variance. Over two and four weeks, about 15 and 19 clones changed, versus roughly 1.1 between replicates.

About this clone itself: Its cognate antigen is unknown.

Germline V CDR1 and CDR2: MRHNA, SNTAGT. The CDR3 has 15 residues. V lost 3 bases, J lost 6 bases, and 3 bases stayed unmatched. Repertoires were generated with immunoSEQ multiplex PCR, while TCRdb's copy carries only in-frame clones and drops some. Of 45,000 to 65,000 clones in the sample, approximately 82% were seen once. During the collection period, no donor immune events like infections were recorded. The source material was blood. The source of this sequence is a person between 18 and 75 years old in good health. The chain couples TRBV6-4 to TRBJ2-1; 12 bases agree with TRBD2. The CDR3 spells CASSELAGGGNEQFF. DNA of the CDR3: TGTGCCAGCAGTGAACTAGCGGGAGGAGGCAATGAGCAGTTCTTC.